Listed below are T cell receptor beta chains from one sample, sequenced in a study of cytomegalovirus exposure and HLA in healthy donors. Sequenced by immunoSEQ multiplex PCR; TCRdb stores in-frame clones only, minus some. The sample lists 90,000 to 140,000 clones, 83% occurring once. The sample consisted of PBMCs. The source of these receptors is a man younger than 35 in good health and CMV-seronegative. Each CDR3 is given with its conserved first and last residue. D genes are given only for firm matches. A clone size is listed for some rows: how often the clone was seen (once, few, many), or a class if it is expanded.

d_call,j_call,v_call,clone_size,cdr3_aa,cdr3_nt
TRBD2,TRBJ2-1,TRBV6-4,.,CASSDGLAGWDEQFF,TGTGCCAGCAGTGACGGACTAGCGGGATGGGATGAGCAGTTCTTC
.,TRBJ2-2,TRBV29-1,.,CSGSYAYTGELFF,TGCAGCGGCAGTTACGCCTACACCGGGGAGCTGTTTTTT
TRBD2,TRBJ2-7,TRBV19,.,CASSGASGRSYSYEQYF,TGTGCCAGTAGTGGGGCTAGCGGGAGGTCTTACTCCTACGAGCAGTACTTC
.,TRBJ2-2,TRBV6-5,.,CASSLSAITGELFF,TGTGCCAGCAGTCTCAGCGCCATCACCGGGGAGCTGTTTTTT
TRBD2,TRBJ2-7,TRBV6-4,.,CASSDPRGSGRVPHEQYF,TGTGCCAGCAGTGACCCGAGGGGTAGCGGGAGGGTCCCCCACGAGCAGTACTTC
TRBD1,TRBJ2-5,TRBV4-3,few,CASSQDWDRDIETQYF,TGCGCCAGCAGCCAAGATTGGGACAGGGACATAGAGACCCAGTACTTC
.,TRBJ2-1,TRBV21-1,.,CASSKVEGTSGSDNEQFF,TGTGCCAGCAGCAAAGTAGAGGGGACTAGCGGGAGTGACAATGAGCAGTTCTTC
TRBD2,TRBJ2-7,TRBV5-1,.,CASSPGRTSSYEQYF,TGCGCCAGCAGCCCCGGGAGGACGAGCTCCTACGAGCAGTACTTC
TRBD1,TRBJ1-2,TRBV6-1,.,CASGPQGDKYGYTF,TGTGCCAGCGGACCCCAGGGGGACAAGTATGGCTACACCTTC
.,TRBJ2-7,TRBV27,.,CASSYQGNYEQYF,TGTGCCAGCAGTTACCAGGGAAACTACGAGCAGTACTTC
TRBD2,TRBJ2-7,TRBV4-3,.,CASSQGPGLAGVSSYEQYF,TGCGCCAGCAGCCAAGGTCCGGGACTAGCGGGAGTGAGTTCCTACGAGCAGTACTTC
.,TRBJ2-2,TRBV10-1,.,CASSATGIGELFF,TGCGCCAGCAGTGCTACGGGTATCGGGGAGCTGTTTTTT
TRBD2,TRBJ2-5,TRBV7-2,.,CASSLGPSGWETQYF,TGTGCCAGCAGCTTAGGGCCTAGCGGGTGGGAGACCCAGTACTTC
TRBD2,TRBJ2-1,TRBV10-3,.,CAITPGTSGSRDEQFF,TGTGCCATCACCCCAGGGACTAGCGGGAGTCGAGATGAGCAGTTCTTC
.,TRBJ2-5,TRBV19,.,CASRNGKIQETQYF,TGTGCCAGTAGAAACGGGAAGATACAAGAGACCCAGTACTTC
.,TRBJ1-6,TRBV27,.,CASSYRDNSPLHF,TGTGCCAGCAGTTACAGGGATAATTCACCCCTCCACTTT
TRBD2,TRBJ2-5,TRBV27,.,CASSSGLAGFQETQYF,TGTGCCAGCAGTAGCGGACTAGCGGGCTTCCAAGAGACCCAGTACTTC
TRBD2,TRBJ2-3,TRBV7-2,.,CASSKLAGGTDTQYF,TGTGCCAGCAGCAAACTAGCGGGGGGCACAGATACGCAGTATTTT
TRBD2,TRBJ2-1,TRBV7-2,.,CASSFKRTSGTYQYNEQFF,TGTGCCAGCAGCTTCAAGAGGACTAGCGGGACCTATCAATACAATGAGCAGTTCTTC
.,TRBJ2-7,TRBV28,.,CASRGGQNYEQYF,TGTGCCAGCAGAGGCGGACAGAATTACGAGCAGTACTTC
.,TRBJ2-3,TRBV7-3,.,CASSLGAGRSTDTQYF,TGTGCCAGCAGCTTAGGCGCGGGACGAAGTACAGATACGCAGTATTTT
TRBD1,TRBJ2-1,TRBV4-1,.,CASSPRDSSYNEQFF,TGCGCCAGCAGCCCCCGGGACAGCTCCTACAATGAGCAGTTCTTC
.,TRBJ2-1,TRBV4-3,once,CASSQGFVIAGDEQFF,TGCGCCAGCAGCCAAGGGTTCGTCATAGCAGGGGATGAGCAGTTCTTC
TRBD2,TRBJ2-3,TRBV18,.,CASSPNPELAGALVSDTQYF,TGTGCCAGCTCACCTAATCCCGAACTAGCGGGAGCATTGGTAAGCGATACGCAGTATTTT
TRBD1,TRBJ1-1,TRBV5-1,.,CASSPGQGRFGEAFF,TGCGCCAGCAGCCCTGGACAGGGGAGGTTCGGTGAAGCTTTCTTT
TRBD1,TRBJ1-4,TRBV6-5,.,CASSYSGTATNEKLFF,TGTGCCAGCAGTTACTCGGGGACAGCAACTAATGAAAAACTGTTTTTT
TRBD2,TRBJ2-1,TRBV5-1,once,CASSLGEGRYNEQFF,TGCGCCAGCAGCCTGGGGGAGGGCCGTTATAATGAGCAGTTCTTC
.,TRBJ1-5,TRBV6-1,.,CASSTRTDQPQHF,TGTGCCAGCAGTACTCGGACTGATCAGCCCCAGCATTTT
.,TRBJ2-7,TRBV30,.,CAHSDGTQPYEQYF,TGTGCCCATAGCGACGGGACTCAACCCTACGAGCAGTACTTC
TRBD2,TRBJ2-1,TRBV5-1,.,CASSSGLAVYNEQFF,TGCGCCAGCAGCTCGGGACTAGCGGTCTACAATGAGCAGTTCTTC
.,TRBJ2-1,TRBV27,.,CASSLGAGLYNEQFF,TGTGCCAGCAGTTTAGGGGCGGGACTGTACAATGAGCAGTTCTTC
TRBD1,TRBJ1-5,TRBV7-2,.,CASSIRGVEPQHF,TGTGCCAGCAGCATCAGGGGGGTCGAGCCCCAGCATTTT
TRBD2,TRBJ2-7,TRBV9,.,CASSSLLAGGEQYF,TGTGCCAGCAGCTCCCTGCTAGCGGGAGGCGAGCAGTACTTC
.,TRBJ2-7,TRBV7-2,.,CASSLYLLLVSYEQYF,TGTGCCAGCAGCTTATATTTACTATTGGTCTCCTACGAGCAGTACTTC
.,TRBJ2-1,TRBV29-1,once,CSVEEPWSGLSNEQFF,TGCAGCGTTGAAGAACCATGGTCAGGGCTAAGCAATGAGCAGTTCTTC
TRBD2,TRBJ2-1,TRBV11-3,few,CASSLGGLAVYNEQFF,TGTGCCAGCAGCTTAGGGGGACTAGCGGTCTACAATGAGCAGTTCTTC
.,TRBJ1-1,TRBV4-3,.,CASSQGRPRGGQNTEAFF,TGCGCCAGCAGCCAAGGACGCCCCAGAGGGGGTCAGAACACTGAAGCTTTCTTT
.,TRBJ2-7,TRBV4-3,.,CASSQGGDGYYEQYF,TGCGCCAGCAGCCAAGGGGGGGACGGATACTACGAGCAGTACTTC
TRBD1,TRBJ1-5,TRBV5-6,few,CASSLDPRGPFSNQPQHF,TGTGCCAGCAGCTTGGACCCCAGGGGGCCCTTTAGCAATCAGCCCCAGCATTTT
.,TRBJ2-2,TRBV6-5,.,CASSYSVSYTGELFF,TGTGCCAGCAGTTACTCGGTCAGTTACACCGGGGAGCTGTTTTTT
TRBD1,TRBJ2-7,TRBV27,.,CASVPTGDTNEQYF,TGTGCCAGCGTCCCGACAGGGGATACGAACGAGCAGTACTTC
.,TRBJ2-3,TRBV7-2,.,CASSLDRSDTQYF,TGTGCCAGCAGCTTGGACAGATCAGATACGCAGTATTTT
.,TRBJ2-1,TRBV21-1,.,CASSKEWRRQPYNEQFF,TGTGCCAGCAGCAAAGAGTGGCGCCGACAGCCCTACAATGAGCAGTTCTTC
.,TRBJ1-2,TRBV28,.,CASSSPPPGTPNYGYTF,TGTGCCAGCAGTTCCCCTCCCCCAGGAACTCCAAACTATGGCTACACCTTC
TRBD2,TRBJ2-3,TRBV6-4,.,CASSDSIAGGPDTQYF,TGTGCCAGCAGTGACTCTATAGCGGGAGGCCCAGATACGCAGTATTTT
.,TRBJ1-1,TRBV5-5,.,CASSHDSLTLGNTEAFF,TGTGCCAGCAGCCATGACAGCCTAACCCTTGGCAACACTGAAGCTTTCTTT
.,TRBJ2-2,TRBV7-3,.,CASSSGGPNTGELFF,TGTGCCAGCAGCTCCGGGGGGCCGAACACCGGGGAGCTGTTTTTT
.,TRBJ1-2,TRBV7-9,.,CASSLADGVGYTF,TGTGCCAGCAGCTTAGCGGACGGGGTTGGCTACACCTTC
.,TRBJ2-7,TRBV30,.,CAGRGSSYEQYF,TGTGCCGGTCGAGGTAGCTCCTACGAGCAGTACTTC
.,TRBJ2-1,TRBV19,.,CASSIVRSEQFF,TGTGCCAGTAGTATAGTTAGGAGCGAGCAGTTCTTC
.,TRBJ2-1,TRBV7-8,.,CASSFRPVVGGNEQFF,TGTGCCAGCAGCTTCCGGCCGGTCGTAGGAGGCAATGAGCAGTTCTTC
.,TRBJ2-7,TRBV10-3,.,CAISGSSRGEQYF,TGTGCCATCAGCGGATCGTCACGGGGCGAGCAGTACTTC
.,TRBJ1-2,TRBV28,.,CASSPTGLYGYTF,TGTGCCAGCAGTCCGACAGGACTCTATGGCTACACCTTC
TRBD1,TRBJ1-1,TRBV4-1,.,CASSQSGQTIEAFF,TGCGCCAGCAGCCAATCGGGACAGACTATTGAAGCTTTCTTT
.,TRBJ2-3,TRBV19,once,CASQRGSVSDTQYF,TGTGCCTCCCAGCGAGGGAGTGTGTCAGATACGCAGTATTTT